A single TCR beta chain is shown here with its context. Germline V lookup: CDR1 SGDLS, CDR2 YYNGEE. This CDR3 region has 20 residues. Unmatched junction bases numbered 12, after V lost 1 base and J lost 0 bases. This specimen comes from a study of shared clonotypes between healthy human individuals. Clones were read by immunoSEQ multiplex PCR, and TCRdb kept only the in-frame ones, dropping some. The profile shows roughly 1,500,000 clones, 97% to 99% of them singletons. The chain links TRBV9 to TRBJ2-1; 11 nucleotides align to TRBD2. The clonotype originates from a man aged 25-40 years in good health. The sample comprised naive CD4+ T cells sorted from blood. The subset denotes: CD45RA+ positively selected. For the CDR3, the DNA is TGTGCCAGCAGCGTACAAGGAGGGACTAGCGGTTCGAGCTCCTACAATGAGCAGTTCTTC. Translating it yields CASSVQGGTSGSSSYNEQFF.